Listed below are T cell receptor beta chains from one sample, sequenced in a study of T cells after yellow fever vaccination. TCRdb called the 5' RACE reads again in MiXCR, with one record for every CDR3 protein. Found here are fewer than 650,000 distinct CDR3 sequences, about a fifth of them singletons; the top ten hold roughly a sixth. The starting material was PBMCs, obtained approximately 22 days after the first yellow fever vaccination. These receptors all stem from a young man who received the YFV17D yellow fever vaccine. CDR3s include the opening cysteine and the closing phenylalanine or tryptophan. The order of the fields is clone size, V gene, J gene, D gene, CDR3 DNA, CDR3 protein. The D gene is left open where the match is weak. Only some rows state a clone size, as once, few, many or a class for expanded clones.

size: .; V: TRBV20-1; J: TRBJ1-6; D: .; DNA: TGCAGTGCTGCCGTCGACAGGAGCTCCTATAATTCACCCCTCCACTTT; CDR3: CSAAVDRSSYNSPLHF
size: few; V: TRBV6-5; J: TRBJ1-1; D: .; DNA: TGTGCCAGCAGTTACGATATCCAGGGAGAAGCTTTCTTT; CDR3: CASSYDIQGEAFF
size: .; V: TRBV9; J: TRBJ2-6; D: .; DNA: TGTGCCAGCAGCCTGCAGGGGACTGGGGCCAACGTCCTGACTTTC; CDR3: CASSLQGTGANVLTF
size: .; V: TRBV5-4; J: TRBJ2-6; D: TRBD1; DNA: TGTGCCAGCAGCATAGCGACAGGGGCCCACTCTGGGGCCAACGTCCTGACTTTC; CDR3: CASSIATGAHSGANVLTF
size: few; V: TRBV6-2/TRBV6-3; J: TRBJ2-3; D: .; DNA: TGTGCCAGCAGTTACGGGATGACAGATACGCAGTATTTT; CDR3: CASSYGMTDTQYF
size: .; V: TRBV28; J: TRBJ1-5; D: .; DNA: TGTGCCAGCAGTCCCCCACTCAGCAATCAGCCCCAGCATTTT; CDR3: CASSPPLSNQPQHF
size: .; V: TRBV12-3/TRBV12-4; J: TRBJ2-1; D: .; DNA: TGTGCCAGCAGTTTCTATGGCGGGGCGGAGCAGTTCTTC; CDR3: CASSFYGGAEQFF
size: .; V: TRBV10-3; J: TRBJ1-4; D: .; DNA: TGTGCCACCCTCCAAGAAGGGGGAGAGGAAAAACTGTTTTTT; CDR3: CATLQEGGEEKLFF
size: .; V: TRBV5-1; J: TRBJ2-3; D: TRBD2; DNA: TGCGCCAGCAGCTTGTCCGCACTCGAACTAGCGGAATACACAGATACGCAGTATTTT; CDR3: CASSLSALELAEYTDTQYF
size: few; V: TRBV20-1; J: TRBJ2-3; D: .; DNA: TGCAGTGCCCCAGGGTTCACAGATACGCAGTATTTT; CDR3: CSAPGFTDTQYF
size: .; V: TRBV10-3; J: TRBJ1-5; D: TRBD1; DNA: TGTGCCATCGGGACAGGGGAAAATCAGCCCCAGCATTTT; CDR3: CAIGTGENQPQHF
size: .; V: TRBV20-1; J: TRBJ2-5; D: .; DNA: TGCAGTGCTCCCCGGGTTCCGGGGGAGACCCAGTACTTC; CDR3: CSAPRVPGETQYF
size: .; V: TRBV7-9; J: TRBJ1-3; D: .; DNA: TGTGCCAGCAGCTTTATTATTGCAGGGCGTGGAAACACCATATATTTT; CDR3: CASSFIIAGRGNTIYF
size: .; V: TRBV7-2; J: TRBJ2-3; D: .; DNA: TGTGCCAGCAGCTCCGAACGGGGTCGTCACACAGATACGCAGTATTTT; CDR3: CASSSERGRHTDTQYF
size: .; V: TRBV12-3/TRBV12-4; J: TRBJ2-5; D: .; DNA: TGTGCCAGCAGTCCTGTTGTGGAGACCCAGTACTTC; CDR3: CASSPVVETQYF
size: few; V: TRBV5-1; J: TRBJ2-5; D: TRBD2; DNA: TGCGCCAGCAGCTTCATCGGGGGGGGCTTCCAAGAGACCCAGTACTTC; CDR3: CASSFIGGGFQETQYF
size: .; V: TRBV4-1; J: TRBJ2-7; D: TRBD1; DNA: TGCGCCAGCAGCCATACAGGGGCCTACGAGCAGTACTTC; CDR3: CASSHTGAYEQYF
size: .; V: TRBV7-3; J: TRBJ2-2; D: .; DNA: TGTGCCAGCAGCCCCAATGGGGACGCGAACACCGGGGAGCTGTTTTTT; CDR3: CASSPNGDANTGELFF
size: many; V: TRBV5-1; J: TRBJ2-2; D: .; DNA: TGCGCCAGCAGCTTAGAACCTACGTCATCTTACACCGGGGAGCTGTTTTTT; CDR3: CASSLEPTSSYTGELFF
size: .; V: TRBV20-1; J: TRBJ2-5; D: TRBD1; DNA: TGCAGTGCTAGAGATTCGACAGGGGGCCAAGGGGGTGAGACCCAGTACTTC; CDR3: CSARDSTGGQGGETQYF
size: .; V: TRBV6-2/TRBV6-3; J: TRBJ1-1; D: .; DNA: TGTGCCAGCAGTTGGGAGACACCAGTCACTGAAGCTTTCTTT; CDR3: CASSWETPVTEAFF
size: few; V: TRBV25-1; J: TRBJ1-1; D: TRBD1; DNA: TGTGCCAGCAGTGTCGGACAGGGGGCAACTGAAGCTTTCTTT; CDR3: CASSVGQGATEAFF
size: .; V: TRBV7-9; J: TRBJ2-7; D: TRBD1; DNA: TGTGCCAGCAGCTTATTTTCGGACAGGGGCTCTTACGAGCAGTACTTC; CDR3: CASSLFSDRGSYEQYF
size: .; V: TRBV5-6; J: TRBJ2-2; D: .; DNA: TGTGCCAGCAGCCCATTGCCCGGGGAGCTGTTTTTT; CDR3: CASSPLPGELFF
size: .; V: TRBV18; J: TRBJ1-2; D: .; DNA: TGTGCCAGCTCACGGAGGGTTACGGGGACACTTAACTATGGCTACACCTTC; CDR3: CASSRRVTGTLNYGYTF
size: many; V: TRBV7-9; J: TRBJ2-5; D: TRBD1; DNA: TGTGCCAGCTCCGGGACAGGGGGCAGGGAGACCCAGTACTTC; CDR3: CASSGTGGRETQYF
size: few; V: TRBV5-1; J: TRBJ2-6; D: .; DNA: TGCGCCAGCAGCTCTATAGCCTCTGGGGCCAACGTCCTGACTTTC; CDR3: CASSSIASGANVLTF
size: .; V: TRBV9; J: TRBJ2-3; D: .; DNA: TGTGCCAGCAGCGTAGAACAGGCCAAGGGGTATACGCAGTATTTT; CDR3: CASSVEQAKGYTQYF
size: few; V: TRBV9; J: TRBJ2-3; D: .; DNA: TGTGCCAGCAGCGTAGATGCGGCGAGCACAGATACGCAGTATTTT; CDR3: CASSVDAASTDTQYF
size: few; V: TRBV7-6; J: TRBJ1-3; D: .; DNA: TGTGCCAGCAGCTCGGGACCGATCTCTGGAAACACCATATATTTT; CDR3: CASSSGPISGNTIYF
size: many; V: TRBV5-5; J: TRBJ2-4; D: TRBD1; DNA: TGTGCCAGCAGCCTTCGGACAGGGTCGGACAAAAACATTCAGTACTTC; CDR3: CASSLRTGSDKNIQYF
size: few; V: TRBV29-1; J: TRBJ2-5; D: .; DNA: TGCAGCGTTGTTTGGTGGTTGTTGGCGGGGCCTTCCCAGTACTTC; CDR3: CSVVWWLLAGPSQYF
size: few; V: TRBV12-5; J: TRBJ2-5; D: TRBD1; DNA: TGTGCTAGTGGTTGGGGACAGCTGGGGGAGACCCAGTACTTC; CDR3: CASGWGQLGETQYF
size: .; V: TRBV20-1; J: TRBJ1-5; D: .; DNA: TGCAGTGCTAGAGTGGGGACGGGAGATCAGCCCCAGCATTTT; CDR3: CSARVGTGDQPQHF
size: .; V: TRBV5-1; J: TRBJ2-1; D: .; DNA: TGCGCCAGCAGCTTGACCACAGGGATCTATGAGCAGTTCTTC; CDR3: CASSLTTGIYEQFF
size: .; V: TRBV6-1; J: TRBJ1-5; D: .; DNA: TGTGCCAGCAGCCCCTTTTCGTTGATGGCAAACAGCAATCAGCCCCAGCATTTT; CDR3: CASSPFSLMANSNQPQHF
size: .; V: TRBV5-6; J: TRBJ2-5; D: .; DNA: TGTGCCAGCAGCCGATCAATACGGGAAGAGACCCAGTACTTC; CDR3: CASSRSIREETQYF
size: .; V: TRBV9; J: TRBJ2-3; D: .; DNA: TGTGCCAGCAGCGTAGTGTGGGGAACAGATACGCAGTATTTT; CDR3: CASSVVWGTDTQYF
size: .; V: TRBV4-3; J: TRBJ1-3; D: .; DNA: TGCGCCAGCAGCCAATCGAGGGCAGGAACCTCTGGAAACACCATATATTTT; CDR3: CASSQSRAGTSGNTIYF